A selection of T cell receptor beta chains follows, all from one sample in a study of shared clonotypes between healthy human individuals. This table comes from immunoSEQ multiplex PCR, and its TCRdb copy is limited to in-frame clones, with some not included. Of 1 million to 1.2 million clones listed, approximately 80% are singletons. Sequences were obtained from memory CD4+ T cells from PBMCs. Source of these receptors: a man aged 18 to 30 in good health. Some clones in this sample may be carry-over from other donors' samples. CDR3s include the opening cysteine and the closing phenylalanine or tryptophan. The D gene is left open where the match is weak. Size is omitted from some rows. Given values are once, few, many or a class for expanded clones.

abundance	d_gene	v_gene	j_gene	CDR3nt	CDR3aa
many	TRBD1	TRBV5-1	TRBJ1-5	TGCGCCAGCAGCTTAACAGGGGGTAGTCAGCCCCAGCATTTT	CASSLTGGSQPQHF
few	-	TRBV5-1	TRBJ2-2	TGCGCCAGCAGCTCCCACATGGGCACCGGGGAGCTGTTTTTT	CASSSHMGTGELFF
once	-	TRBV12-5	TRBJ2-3	TGTGCTAGTGGTTTGGGCAGTCCGCAAGATACGCAGTATTTT	CASGLGSPQDTQYF
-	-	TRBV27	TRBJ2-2	TGTGCCAGCAGCTCTGACAGAGCGAACACCGGGGAGCTGTTTTTT	CASSSDRANTGELFF
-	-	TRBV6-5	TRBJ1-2	TGTGCCAGCAGTCCGAGCGGCCGGACGAAGGAGGGCTACACCTTC	CASSPSGRTKEGYTF
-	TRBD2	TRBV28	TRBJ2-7	TGTGCCAGCAGTTTGAGCCGGGAGGGCTACGAGCAGTACTTC	CASSLSREGYEQYF
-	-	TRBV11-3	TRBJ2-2	TGTGCCAGCAGCTTATATCCGAACACCGGGGAGCTGTTTTTT	CASSLYPNTGELFF
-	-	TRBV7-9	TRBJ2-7	TGTGCCAGCGGCCGCCCGAGGGGTCATCGTACCTACGAGCAGTACTTC	CASGRPRGHRTYEQYF
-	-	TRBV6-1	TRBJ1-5	TGTGCCAGCAGCCGGGCCGGGGCAAGTCAGCCCCAGCATTTT	CASSRAGASQPQHF
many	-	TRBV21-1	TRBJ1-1	TGTGCCAGCAACAGGAACACTGAAGCTTTCTTT	CASNRNTEAFF